Listed below are T cell receptor beta chains from one sample, sequenced in a study of blood T cell repertoires in COVID-19. TCRdb keeps only in-frame clones here, not all; method: immunoSEQ multiplex PCR. The sample holds some 200,000 clones, 82% seen once. Sequenced: PBMCs or T cells enriched from blood (not recorded which). The receptor source for this set is a woman aged 60-75 years with acute COVID-19. CDR3s include the opening cysteine and the closing phenylalanine or tryptophan. The D gene is left open where the match is weak. The listing skips clone size in some rows; elsewhere it reads once, few, many or a size class.

v_call: TRBV4-3; j_call: TRBJ1-3; d_call: -; clone_size: -; cdr3_nt: TGCGCCAGCAGCCAAGAGGGGGCTAGGGGAAACACCATATATTTT; cdr3_aa: CASSQEGARGNTIYF
v_call: TRBV4-3; j_call: TRBJ2-7; d_call: TRBD2; clone_size: -; cdr3_nt: TGCGCCAGCAGCCAAGAAACGACTAGCCGTTCCTACGAGCAGTACTTC; cdr3_aa: CASSQETTSRSYEQYF
v_call: TRBV7-2; j_call: TRBJ1-3; d_call: TRBD1; clone_size: few; cdr3_nt: TGTGCCAGCAGCCAAACAGGGGGCTCCGGAAACACCATATATTTT; cdr3_aa: CASSQTGGSGNTIYF
v_call: TRBV4-1; j_call: TRBJ1-6; d_call: -; clone_size: -; cdr3_nt: TGCGCCAGCAGCCTAGAACTCCGCCGGGCCCTCCCGCGGGGTGATTCACCCCTCCACTTT; cdr3_aa: CASSLELRRALPRGDSPLHF
v_call: TRBV9; j_call: TRBJ2-4; d_call: -; clone_size: -; cdr3_nt: TGTGCCAGCAGCCCTCAGGGGCAGGATGACATTCAGTACTTC; cdr3_aa: CASSPQGQDDIQYF
v_call: TRBV6-5; j_call: TRBJ1-4; d_call: -; clone_size: -; cdr3_nt: TGTGCGAGGGAAGGGTGGGGTGAAAAACTGTTTTTT; cdr3_aa: CAREGWGEKLFF
v_call: TRBV7-6; j_call: TRBJ2-7; d_call: -; clone_size: -; cdr3_nt: TGTGCCAGCAGCTTAGGGGGCCGGGACAGTGGGGCAGCGGGAGCGCACTACGAGCAGTACTTC; cdr3_aa: CASSLGGRDSGAAGAHYEQYF
v_call: TRBV12-3/TRBV12-4; j_call: TRBJ2-2; d_call: -; clone_size: -; cdr3_nt: TGTGCCAGCAGTCCAGGGGACCGGGAGCTGTTTTTT; cdr3_aa: CASSPGDRELFF
v_call: TRBV3-1/TRBV3-2; j_call: TRBJ1-6; d_call: TRBD1; clone_size: -; cdr3_nt: TGTGCCAGCACCCAGGGACAGGGGAACTCACCCCTCCACTTT; cdr3_aa: CASTQGQGNSPLHF
v_call: TRBV9; j_call: TRBJ2-3; d_call: TRBD2; clone_size: -; cdr3_nt: TGTGCCAGCAGCGGAGGACTAGCGGGGGGTCTATTCACAGATACGCAGTATTTT; cdr3_aa: CASSGGLAGGLFTDTQYF
v_call: TRBV9; j_call: TRBJ2-3; d_call: TRBD2; clone_size: -; cdr3_nt: TGTGCCAGCAGCGTAGACCTAGCGGGGGGGTTTAGCACAGATACGCAGTATTTT; cdr3_aa: CASSVDLAGGFSTDTQYF